One sample yielded the 14 T cell receptor beta chains listed below, sequenced in a study of blood T cell repertoires in COVID-19. TCRdb keeps only in-frame clones here, not all; method: immunoSEQ multiplex PCR. Found here are about 90,000 clones, over 75% of them singletons; the top ten hold approximately 18%. Sequenced material: peripheral blood. These receptors came from a human donor in a cohort sampled during active COVID-19.

The chain links TRBV5-4 to TRBJ1-6; TRBD1 matches 9 bases. Trimming cost V 0 bases and J 1 base; bases outside gene matches: 5. Germline V gene data show CDR1 as SGHNT and CDR2 as YYREEE (reference sequence). The CDR3 runs 18 residues. CDR3: CASSLVTGGVSYNSPLHF. In DNA, the CDR3 is TGTGCCAGCAGCTTGGTGACAGGGGGTGTATCCTATAATTCACCCCTCCACTTT.

J is TRBJ1-3 and V is TRBV5-4, with D unresolved. The CDR3 spans 17 residues. Looked up from germline, CDR1 is SGHNT and CDR2 is YYREEE (reference sequence). Trimming removed 0 bases from V and 1 base from J, with 14 bases in between. The CDR3 DNA sequence: TGTGCCAGCAGCTTGGGAGGAATAAGCCCATCTGGAAACACCATATATTTT. This translates into CASSLGGISPSGNTIYF.

The CDR3 is CSARQYPEAFF. The CDR3 nucleotides read TGCAGTGCCCGACAGTACCCTGAAGCTTTCTTT. The gene calls are TRBV20-1 and TRBJ1-1; tentatively, D is TRBD1 (5 bases). The CDR3 is made up of 11 amino acids. The ends were cut back, 6 bases at V and 6 bases at J, with 11 bases in the middle. In germline, CDR1 is DFQATT, CDR2 SNEGSKA (reference sequence).

This chain connects TRBV4-3 to TRBJ2-1; possible D gene TRBD1, 5 bases. This CDR3 is built from 13 residues. The V gene lost 3 bases and the J gene lost 8 bases, with 11 bases spanning the gap. Germline CDR1 and CDR2: LGHNA and YSLEER. The CDR3 loop reads CASSQVVGDEQFF. CDR3 nucleotide sequence: TGCGCCAGCAGCCAGGTTGTAGGGGATGAGCAGTTCTTC.

This chain connects TRBV28 to TRBJ1-2; D uncertain. Trimming removed 8 bases from V and 7 bases from J, with 8 bases in between. CDR1 and CDR2 from the germline V gene are MDHEN and SYDVKM. The CDR3 has 10 amino acids. In DNA form, the CDR3 reads TGTGCCAGCGGCCCGATTGGCTACACCTTC. Translated, it gives CASGPIGYTF.

The rearrangement uses TRBV14 and TRBJ1-5; 8 bases line up with TRBD1. This CDR3 has 13 amino acids. CDR1 is SGHDN, CDR2 FVKESK, per germline. The V and J ends lost 5 bases and 6 bases, in that order; junction bases with no gene match: 3. In DNA form, the CDR3 reads TGTGCCAGCAGCAAAACAGGGGGTCAGCCCCAGCATTTT. The encoded protein is CASSKTGGQPQHF.

The J gene is TRBJ1-6, the V gene TRBV4-1; D remains ambiguous. CDR3 length: 14 amino acids. V was clipped by 3 bases and J by 5 bases, with 8 bases between them. Looked up from germline, CDR1 is MGHRA and CDR2 is YSYEKL. The CDR3 DNA is TGCGCCAGCAGCCAGTTTGCAGATAATTCACCCCTCCACTTT. Amino acids: CASSQFADNSPLHF.

The J gene is TRBJ1-5, the V gene TRBV5-8, with D tentatively TRBD1 (6 bases). V dropped 3 bases and J dropped 6 bases, with 10 bases sitting between them. Germline assignment: CDR1 SGHTS and CDR2 YDEGEE. This CDR3 comprises 13 residues. The CDR3 bases are TGTGCCAGCAGCTCGTCCAGGGGTCAGCCCCAGCATTTT. Amino acid sequence: CASSSSRGQPQHF.

The chain employs TRBV6-5 and TRBJ1-1; possible D gene TRBD1, 5 bases. From germline, CDR1 is MNHEY and CDR2 SVGAGI. V lost 6 bases, J lost 8 bases, and 19 bases lay in between. The CDR3 runs 14 residues. CDR3 sequence (DNA): TGTGCCAGCAGAGTTAGGACACCGCCTTCCGAAGCTTTCTTT. Protein: CASRVRTPPSEAFF.

The V gene is TRBV3-1 (or the pseudogene TRBV3-2), the J gene TRBJ1-6, with 7 positions matching TRBD1. V lost 10 bases, J lost 6 bases, and 6 bases stayed unmatched. This CDR3 is built from 13 residues. CDR1 and CDR2 from the germline V gene are LGHDT and YNNKEL (reference sequence). In DNA form, the CDR3 reads TGTGCCACCAGGGACAGCCTTAATTCACCCCTCCACTTT. Residues: CATRDSLNSPLHF.

The chain employs TRBV5-4 and TRBJ1-2; 7 bases line up with TRBD1. CDR1 and CDR2 (germline): SGHNT, YYREEE (reference sequence). The CDR3 runs 15 residues. V lost 3 bases to trimming and J lost 6 bases; unmatched junction nucleotides: 11. The chain's CDR3 is CASSSGTELYDGYTF. The CDR3 region has the DNA TGTGCCAGCAGCTCGGGGACAGAGTTATACGATGGCTACACCTTC.

The CDR3 region has the DNA TGTGCCAGCAGCTTAGACAGGGGCTATGGCTACACCTTC. Amino acid sequence: CASSLDRGYGYTF. V usage is TRBV11-2 and J usage is TRBJ1-2, with a tentative D call TRBD1 (6 bases). The length of the CDR3 is 13 residues. Trimming pared 0 bases from V and 4 bases from J, leaving 6 bases between. CDR1 and CDR2 (germline): SGHAT, FQNNGV.

This chain uses TRBV6-1 with TRBJ2-1, with 8 bases fitting TRBD1. The ends lost 3 bases at V and 10 bases at J; junction bases unmatched: 5. This CDR3 has 13 residues. Germline V gene lookup returns CDR1 MNHNS and CDR2 SASEGT. The CDR3 sequence: CASSDGQGGEQFF. The CDR3 region has the DNA TGTGCCAGCAGTGATGGACAGGGTGGAGAGCAGTTCTTC.

The V and J genes are TRBV7-9 and TRBJ2-2; a possible D gene is TRBD2 (6 bases). In germline, CDR1 is SEHNR, CDR2 FQNEAQ (reference sequence). The CDR3 totals 13 residues. Trimming cost V 6 bases and J 8 bases, with 13 bases left between them. The CDR3: CASRGDRGGELFF. The CDR3 region has the DNA TGTGCCAGCAGGGGGGACCGGGGGGGGGAGCTGTTTTTT. Looking up the rest from reference TRBV7-9 and TRBJ2-2 gives the full variable domain: DTGVSQNPRHKITKRGQNVTFRCDPISEHNRLYWYRQTLGQGPEFLTYFQNEAQLEKSRLLSDRFSAERPKGSFSTLEIQRTEQGDSAMYLCASRGDRGGELFFGEGSRLTVL.